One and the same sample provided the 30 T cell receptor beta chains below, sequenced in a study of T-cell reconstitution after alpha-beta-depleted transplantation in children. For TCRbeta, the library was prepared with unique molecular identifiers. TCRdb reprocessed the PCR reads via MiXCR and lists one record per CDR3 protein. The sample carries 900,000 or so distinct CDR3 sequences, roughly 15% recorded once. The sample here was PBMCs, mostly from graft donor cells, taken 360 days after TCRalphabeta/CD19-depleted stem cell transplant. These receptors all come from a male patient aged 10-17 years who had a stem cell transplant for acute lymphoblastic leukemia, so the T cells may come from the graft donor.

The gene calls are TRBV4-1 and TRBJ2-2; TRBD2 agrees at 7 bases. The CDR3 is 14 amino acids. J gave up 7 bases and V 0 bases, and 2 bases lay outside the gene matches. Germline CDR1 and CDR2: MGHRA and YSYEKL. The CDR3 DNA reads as TGCGCCAGCAGCCAAGAAGGCGGGAGCGGGGAGCTGTTTTTT. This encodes CASSQEGGSGELFF.

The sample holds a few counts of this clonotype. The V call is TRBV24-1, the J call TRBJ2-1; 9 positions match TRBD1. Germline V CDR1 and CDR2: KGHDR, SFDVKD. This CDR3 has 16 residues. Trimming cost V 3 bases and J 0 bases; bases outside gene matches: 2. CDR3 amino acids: CATSDPDRGSYNEQFF. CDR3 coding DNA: TGTGCCACCAGTGATCCGGACAGGGGCTCCTACAATGAGCAGTTCTTC.

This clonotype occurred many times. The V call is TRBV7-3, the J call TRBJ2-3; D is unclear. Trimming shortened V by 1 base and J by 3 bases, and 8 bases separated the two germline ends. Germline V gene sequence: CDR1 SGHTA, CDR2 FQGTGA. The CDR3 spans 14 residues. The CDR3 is CASSLSGFTDTQYF. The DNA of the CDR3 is TGTGCCAGCAGCTTAAGTGGATTTACAGATACGCAGTATTTT.

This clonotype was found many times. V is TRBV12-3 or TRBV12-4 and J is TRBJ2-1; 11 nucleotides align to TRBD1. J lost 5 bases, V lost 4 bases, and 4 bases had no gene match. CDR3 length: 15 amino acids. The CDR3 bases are TGTGCCAGCAGTTCTGGGACAGGGGGTAACAATGAGCAGTTCTTC. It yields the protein CASSSGTGGNNEQFF.

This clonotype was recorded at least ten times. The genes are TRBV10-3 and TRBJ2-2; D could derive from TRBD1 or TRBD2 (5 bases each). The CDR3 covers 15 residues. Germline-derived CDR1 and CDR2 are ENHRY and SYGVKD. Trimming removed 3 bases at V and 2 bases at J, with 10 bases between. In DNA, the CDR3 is TGTGCCATCAGTGACCGGGACCTTAACACCGGGGAGCTGTTTTTT. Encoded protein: CAISDRDLNTGELFF.

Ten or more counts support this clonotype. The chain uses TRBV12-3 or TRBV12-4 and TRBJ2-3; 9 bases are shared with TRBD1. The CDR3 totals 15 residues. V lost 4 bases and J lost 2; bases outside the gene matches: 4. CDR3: CASSSGDRATDTQYF. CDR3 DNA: TGTGCCAGCAGTTCGGGGGACAGGGCCACAGATACGCAGTATTTT.

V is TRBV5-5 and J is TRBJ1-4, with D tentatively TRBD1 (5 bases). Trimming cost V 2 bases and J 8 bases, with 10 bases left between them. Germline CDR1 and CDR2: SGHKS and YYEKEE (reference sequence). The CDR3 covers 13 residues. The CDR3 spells CASSFRRDEKLFF. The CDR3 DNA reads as TGTGCCAGCAGCTTTCGCAGGGACGAAAAACTGTTTTTT.

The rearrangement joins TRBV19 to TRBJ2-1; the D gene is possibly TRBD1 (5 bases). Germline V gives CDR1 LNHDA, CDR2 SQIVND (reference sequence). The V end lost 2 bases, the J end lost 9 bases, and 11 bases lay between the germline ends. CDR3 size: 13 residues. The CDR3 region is CASSIQPRGEQFF. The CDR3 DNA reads TGTGCCAGTAGTATACAACCAAGGGGTGAGCAGTTCTTC.

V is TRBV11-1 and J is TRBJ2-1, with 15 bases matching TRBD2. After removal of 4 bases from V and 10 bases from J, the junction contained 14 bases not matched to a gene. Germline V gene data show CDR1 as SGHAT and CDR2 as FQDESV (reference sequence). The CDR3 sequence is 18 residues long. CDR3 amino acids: CASSSGLAGGGFGEEQFF. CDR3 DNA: TGTGCCAGCAGCTCCGGACTAGCGGGAGGGGGCTTCGGGGAAGAGCAGTTCTTC.

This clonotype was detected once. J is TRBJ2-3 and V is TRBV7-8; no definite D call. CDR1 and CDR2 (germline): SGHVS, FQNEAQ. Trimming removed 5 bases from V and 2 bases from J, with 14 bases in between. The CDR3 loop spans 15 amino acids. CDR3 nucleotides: TGTGCCAGCAGCGCCACGCTTTCCGTCACAGATACGCAGTATTTT. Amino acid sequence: CASSATLSVTDTQYF.

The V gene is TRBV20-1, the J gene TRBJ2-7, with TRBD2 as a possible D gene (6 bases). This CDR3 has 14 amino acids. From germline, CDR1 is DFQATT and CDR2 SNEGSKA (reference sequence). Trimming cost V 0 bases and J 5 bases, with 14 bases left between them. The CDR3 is CSARDPGLANEQYF. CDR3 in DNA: TGCAGTGCTAGAGATCCGGGGCTAGCGAACGAGCAGTACTTC.

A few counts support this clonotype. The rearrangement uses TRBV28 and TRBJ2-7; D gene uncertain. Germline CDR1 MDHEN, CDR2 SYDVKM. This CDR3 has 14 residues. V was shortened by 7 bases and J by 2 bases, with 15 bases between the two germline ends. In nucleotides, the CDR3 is TGTGCCAGCACCTTCGGGCCACTGACCTACGAGCAGTACTTC. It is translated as CASTFGPLTYEQYF.

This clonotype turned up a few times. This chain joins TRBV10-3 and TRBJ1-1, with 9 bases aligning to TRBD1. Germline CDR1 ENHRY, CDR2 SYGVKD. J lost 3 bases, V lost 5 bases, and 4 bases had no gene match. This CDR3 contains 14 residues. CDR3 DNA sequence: TGTGCCATCAGTCCCCGGGACAGGGACACTGAAGCTTTCTTT. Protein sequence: CAISPRDRDTEAFF.

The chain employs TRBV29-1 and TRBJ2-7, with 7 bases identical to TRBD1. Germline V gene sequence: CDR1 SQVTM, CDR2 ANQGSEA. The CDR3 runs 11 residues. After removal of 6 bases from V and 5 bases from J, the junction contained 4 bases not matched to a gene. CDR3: CSVDDRDEQYF. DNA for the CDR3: TGCAGCGTGGATGACAGGGACGAGCAGTACTTC.

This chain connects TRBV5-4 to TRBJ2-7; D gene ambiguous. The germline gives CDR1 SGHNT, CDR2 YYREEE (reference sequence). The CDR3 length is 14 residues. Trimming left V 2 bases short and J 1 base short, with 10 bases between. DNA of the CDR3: TGTGCCAGCAGCTTAAGTCTGATATCCTACGAGCAGTACTTC. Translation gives CASSLSLISYEQYF.

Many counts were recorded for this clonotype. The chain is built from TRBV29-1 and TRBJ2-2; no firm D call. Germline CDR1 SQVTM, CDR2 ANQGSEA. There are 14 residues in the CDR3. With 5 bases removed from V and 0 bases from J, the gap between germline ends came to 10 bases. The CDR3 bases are TGCAGCGTTCTCGACATGACGAACACCGGGGAGCTGTTTTTT. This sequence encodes CSVLDMTNTGELFF.

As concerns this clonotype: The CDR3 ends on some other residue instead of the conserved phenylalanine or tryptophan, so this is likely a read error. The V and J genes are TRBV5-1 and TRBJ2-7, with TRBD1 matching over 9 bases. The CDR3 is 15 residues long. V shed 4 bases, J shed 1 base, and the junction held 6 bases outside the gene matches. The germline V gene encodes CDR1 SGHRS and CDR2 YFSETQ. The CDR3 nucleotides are TGCGCCAGCAGCAGTGGGGACAGGGCGTCCTACGAGCAGTACTGC. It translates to CASSSGDRASYEQYC.

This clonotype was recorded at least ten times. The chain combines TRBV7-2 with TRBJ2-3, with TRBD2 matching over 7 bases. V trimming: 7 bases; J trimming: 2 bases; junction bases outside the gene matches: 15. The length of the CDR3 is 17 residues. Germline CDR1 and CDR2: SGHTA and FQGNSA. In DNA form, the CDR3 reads TGTGCCAGCACCCTAGGGAGGGGCAGGACCTACACAGATACGCAGTATTTT. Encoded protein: CASTLGRGRTYTDTQYF.

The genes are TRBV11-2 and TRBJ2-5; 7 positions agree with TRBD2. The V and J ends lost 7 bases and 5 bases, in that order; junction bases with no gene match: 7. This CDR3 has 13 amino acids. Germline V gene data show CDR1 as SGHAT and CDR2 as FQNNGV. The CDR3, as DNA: TGTGCCAGCACGAGGAGCGGGATGGAGACCCAGTACTTC. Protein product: CASTRSGMETQYF. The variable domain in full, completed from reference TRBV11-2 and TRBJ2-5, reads EAGVAQSPRYKIIEKRQSVAFWCNPISGHATLYWYQQILGQGPKLLIQFQNNGVVDDSQLPKDRFSAERLKGVDSTLKIQPAKLEDSAVYLCASTRSGMETQYFGPGTRLLVL.

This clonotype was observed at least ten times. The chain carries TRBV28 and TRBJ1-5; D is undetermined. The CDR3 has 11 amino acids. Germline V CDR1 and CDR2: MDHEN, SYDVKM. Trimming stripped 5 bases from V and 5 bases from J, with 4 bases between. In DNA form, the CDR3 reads TGTGCCAGCAGTCAATATCAGCCCCAGCATTTT. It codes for CASSQYQPQHF.

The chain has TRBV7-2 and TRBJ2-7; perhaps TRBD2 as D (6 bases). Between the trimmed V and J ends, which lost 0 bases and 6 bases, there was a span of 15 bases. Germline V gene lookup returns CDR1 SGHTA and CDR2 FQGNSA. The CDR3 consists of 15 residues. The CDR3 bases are TGTGCCAGCAGCTTAGCTCCGGGGGTACTGGGCGAGCAGTACTTC. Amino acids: CASSLAPGVLGEQYF. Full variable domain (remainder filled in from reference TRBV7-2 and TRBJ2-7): GAGVSQSPSNKVTEKGKDVELRCDPISGHTALYWYRQSLGQGLEFLIYFQGNSAPDKSGLPSDRFSAERTGGSVSTLTIQRTQQEDSAVYLCASSLAPGVLGEQYFGPGTRLTVT.

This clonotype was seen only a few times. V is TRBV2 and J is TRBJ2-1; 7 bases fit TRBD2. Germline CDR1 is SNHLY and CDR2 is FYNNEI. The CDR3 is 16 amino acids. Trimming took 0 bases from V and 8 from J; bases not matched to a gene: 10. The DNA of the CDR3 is TGTGCCAGCAGTGAAGCGGGGGGGGGATGGAGCGATGAGCAGTTCTTC. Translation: CASSEAGGGWSDEQFF.

The CDR3 protein is CASSQDRGGGFIYEQYF. CDR3 nucleotide sequence: TGCGCCAGCAGCCAAGATCGTGGCGGGGGGTTTATTTACGAGCAGTACTTC. The rearrangement links TRBV4-1 to TRBJ2-7, with 8 positions matching TRBD2. With V trimmed by 0 bases and J by 4 bases, 11 bases remained unmatched. The CDR3 contains 17 residues. Germline assignment: CDR1 MGHRA and CDR2 YSYEKL.

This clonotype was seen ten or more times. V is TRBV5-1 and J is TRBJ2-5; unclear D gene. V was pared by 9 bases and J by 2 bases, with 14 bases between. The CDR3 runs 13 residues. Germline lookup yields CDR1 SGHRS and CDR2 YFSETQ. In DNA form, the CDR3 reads TGCGCCACCCGAAGAGCAGCACAAGAGACCCAGTACTTC. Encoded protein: CATRRAAQETQYF. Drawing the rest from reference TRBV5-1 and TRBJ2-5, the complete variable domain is KAGVTQTPRYLIKTRGQQVTLSCSPISGHRSVSWYQQTPGQGLQFLFEYFSETQRNKGNFPGRFSGRQFSNSRSEMNVSTLELGDSALYLCATRRAAQETQYFGPGTRLLVL.

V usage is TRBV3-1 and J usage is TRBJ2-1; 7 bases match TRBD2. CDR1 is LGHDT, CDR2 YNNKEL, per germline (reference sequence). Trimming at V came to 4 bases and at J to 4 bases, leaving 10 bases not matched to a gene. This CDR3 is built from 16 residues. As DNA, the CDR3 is TGTGCCAGCAGCCGGGAGACTAGCTTCGGATACAATGAGCAGTTCTTC. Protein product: CASSRETSFGYNEQFF.

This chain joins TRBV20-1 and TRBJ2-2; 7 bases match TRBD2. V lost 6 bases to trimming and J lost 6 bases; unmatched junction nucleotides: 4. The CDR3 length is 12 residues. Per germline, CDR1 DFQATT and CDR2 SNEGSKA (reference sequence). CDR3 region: CSAPGLAGELFF. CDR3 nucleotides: TGCAGTGCGCCTGGACTAGCCGGGGAGCTGTTTTTT.

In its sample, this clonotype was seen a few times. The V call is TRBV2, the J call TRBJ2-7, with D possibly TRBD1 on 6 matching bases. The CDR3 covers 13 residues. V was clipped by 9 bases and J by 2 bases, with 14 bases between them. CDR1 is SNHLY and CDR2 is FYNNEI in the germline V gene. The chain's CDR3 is CARRQVTTYEQYF. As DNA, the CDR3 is TGTGCCAGGAGACAGGTGACTACCTACGAGCAGTACTTC.

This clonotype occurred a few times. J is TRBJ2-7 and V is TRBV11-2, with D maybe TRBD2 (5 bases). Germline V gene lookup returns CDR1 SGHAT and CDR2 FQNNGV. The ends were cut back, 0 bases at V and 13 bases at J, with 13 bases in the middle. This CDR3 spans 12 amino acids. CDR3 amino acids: CASSLDRRGCYF. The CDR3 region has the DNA TGTGCCAGCAGCTTAGATCGTAGAGGGTGTTACTTC.

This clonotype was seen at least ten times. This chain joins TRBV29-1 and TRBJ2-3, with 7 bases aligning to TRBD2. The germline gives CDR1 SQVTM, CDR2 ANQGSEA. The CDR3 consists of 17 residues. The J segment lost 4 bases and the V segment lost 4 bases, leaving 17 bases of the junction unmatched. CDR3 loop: CSVGGGRAEIVPDTQYF. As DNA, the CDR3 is TGCAGCGTTGGGGGAGGGAGGGCCGAGATTGTCCCAGATACGCAGTATTTT.

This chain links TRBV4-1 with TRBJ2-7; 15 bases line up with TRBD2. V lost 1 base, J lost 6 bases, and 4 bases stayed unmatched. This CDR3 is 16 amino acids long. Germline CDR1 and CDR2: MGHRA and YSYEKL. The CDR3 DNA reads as TGCGCCAGCAGCCAAGGAGGACTAGCGGGAGGGTTCGAGCAGTACTTC. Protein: CASSQGGLAGGFEQYF.